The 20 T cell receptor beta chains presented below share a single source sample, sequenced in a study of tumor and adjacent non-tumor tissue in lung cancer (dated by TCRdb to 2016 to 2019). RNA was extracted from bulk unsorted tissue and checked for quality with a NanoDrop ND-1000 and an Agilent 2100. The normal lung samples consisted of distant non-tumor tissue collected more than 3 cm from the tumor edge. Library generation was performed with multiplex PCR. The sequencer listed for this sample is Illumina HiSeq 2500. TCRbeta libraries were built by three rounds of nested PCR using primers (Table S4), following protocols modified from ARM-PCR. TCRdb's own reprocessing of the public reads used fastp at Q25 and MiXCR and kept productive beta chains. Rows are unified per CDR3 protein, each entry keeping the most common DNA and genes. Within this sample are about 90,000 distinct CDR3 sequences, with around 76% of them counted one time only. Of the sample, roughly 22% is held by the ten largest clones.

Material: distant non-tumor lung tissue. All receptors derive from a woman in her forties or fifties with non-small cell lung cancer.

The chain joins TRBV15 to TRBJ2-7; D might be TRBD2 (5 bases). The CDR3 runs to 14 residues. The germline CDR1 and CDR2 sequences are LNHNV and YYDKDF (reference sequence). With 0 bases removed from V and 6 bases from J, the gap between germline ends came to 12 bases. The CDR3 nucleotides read TGTGCCACCAGCAGAGATGTCGGGGTCATCGAGCAGTACTTC. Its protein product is CATSRDVGVIEQYF.

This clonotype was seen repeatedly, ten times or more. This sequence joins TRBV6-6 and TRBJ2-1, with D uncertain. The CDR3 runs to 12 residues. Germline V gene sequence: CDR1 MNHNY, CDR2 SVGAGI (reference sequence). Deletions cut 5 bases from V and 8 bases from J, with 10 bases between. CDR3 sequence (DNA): TGTGCCAGCAGTACCTCAAGCGATGAGCAGTTCTTC. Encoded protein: CASSTSSDEQFF.

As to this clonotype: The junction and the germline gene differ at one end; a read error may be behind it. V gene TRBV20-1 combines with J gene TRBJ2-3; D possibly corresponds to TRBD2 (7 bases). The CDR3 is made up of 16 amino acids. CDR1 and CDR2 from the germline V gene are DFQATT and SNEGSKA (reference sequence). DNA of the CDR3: TGCAGTGCTCCATTGAGGGGGAGGGAGGTCACAGATATGCAGTATTTT. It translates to CSAPLRGREVTDMQYF.

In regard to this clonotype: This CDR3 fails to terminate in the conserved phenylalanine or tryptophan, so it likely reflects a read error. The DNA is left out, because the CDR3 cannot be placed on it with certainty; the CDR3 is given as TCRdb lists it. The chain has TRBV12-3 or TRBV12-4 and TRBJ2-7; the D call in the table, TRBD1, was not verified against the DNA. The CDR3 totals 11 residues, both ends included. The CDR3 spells CASRAGLWQYL.

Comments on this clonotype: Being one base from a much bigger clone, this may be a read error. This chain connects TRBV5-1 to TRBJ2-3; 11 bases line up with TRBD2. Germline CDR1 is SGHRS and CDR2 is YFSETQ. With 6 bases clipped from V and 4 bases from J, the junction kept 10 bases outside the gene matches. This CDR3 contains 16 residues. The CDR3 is CASNFLAGGASDTQYF. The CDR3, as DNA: TGCGCCAGCAACTTCTTAGCGGGAGGGGCCTCAGATACGCAGTATTTT.

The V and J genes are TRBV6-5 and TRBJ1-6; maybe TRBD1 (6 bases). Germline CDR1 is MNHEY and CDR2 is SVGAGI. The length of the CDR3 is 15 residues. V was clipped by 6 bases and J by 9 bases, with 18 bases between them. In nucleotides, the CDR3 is TGTGCCAGCAGCCATCAGGGGACGGGGAGTTCACCCCTCCACTTT. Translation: CASSHQGTGSSPLHF.

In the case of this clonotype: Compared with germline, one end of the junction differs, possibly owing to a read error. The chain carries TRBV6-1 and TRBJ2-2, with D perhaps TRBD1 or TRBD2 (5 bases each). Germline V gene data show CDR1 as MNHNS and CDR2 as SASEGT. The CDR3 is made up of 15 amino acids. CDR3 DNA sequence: TGTGCCAGCAGTGATGGCAAGGGGCACGCCGGGGAGCTCTTTTTC. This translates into CASSDGKGHAGELFF.

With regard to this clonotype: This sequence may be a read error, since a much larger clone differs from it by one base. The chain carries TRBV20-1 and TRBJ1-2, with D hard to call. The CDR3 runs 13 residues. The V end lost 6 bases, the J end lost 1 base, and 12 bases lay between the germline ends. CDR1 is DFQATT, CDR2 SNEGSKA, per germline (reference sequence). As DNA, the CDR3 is TGCAGTGCCCGAGCCGTGTATAACTATGGCTACACCTTC. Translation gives CSARAVYNYGYTF.

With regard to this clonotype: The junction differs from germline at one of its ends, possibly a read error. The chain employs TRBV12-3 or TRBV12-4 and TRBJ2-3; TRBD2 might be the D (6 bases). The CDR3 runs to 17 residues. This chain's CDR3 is CACRPATGGMRAYTQYF. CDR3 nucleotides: TGTGCCTGCAGACCGGCGACTGGCGGGATGAGAGCATATACGCAGTATTTT.

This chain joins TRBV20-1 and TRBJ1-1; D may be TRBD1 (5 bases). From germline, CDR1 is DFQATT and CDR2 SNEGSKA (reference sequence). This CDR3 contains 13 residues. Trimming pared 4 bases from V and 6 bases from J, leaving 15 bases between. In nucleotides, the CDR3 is TGCAGTGCTAATGATCGGGGCCTCCCTGAAGCTTTCTTT. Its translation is CSANDRGLPEAFF.

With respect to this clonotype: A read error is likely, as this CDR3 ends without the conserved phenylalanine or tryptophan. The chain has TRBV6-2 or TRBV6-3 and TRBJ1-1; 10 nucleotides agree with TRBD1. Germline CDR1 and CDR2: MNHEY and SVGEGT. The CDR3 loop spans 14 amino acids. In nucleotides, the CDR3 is TGTGCCAGTAGTTACGGACAGGGGGACACTGAAGCTTTCTCT. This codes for CASSYGQGDTEAFS.

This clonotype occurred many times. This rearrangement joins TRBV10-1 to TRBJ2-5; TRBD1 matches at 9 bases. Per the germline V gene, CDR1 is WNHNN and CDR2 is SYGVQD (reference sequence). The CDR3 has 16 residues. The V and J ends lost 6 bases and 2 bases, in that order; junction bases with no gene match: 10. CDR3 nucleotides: TGCGCCAGCAGCGACCGGGACAGGGAAGAGCAAGAGACCCAGTACTTC. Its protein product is CASSDRDREEQETQYF.

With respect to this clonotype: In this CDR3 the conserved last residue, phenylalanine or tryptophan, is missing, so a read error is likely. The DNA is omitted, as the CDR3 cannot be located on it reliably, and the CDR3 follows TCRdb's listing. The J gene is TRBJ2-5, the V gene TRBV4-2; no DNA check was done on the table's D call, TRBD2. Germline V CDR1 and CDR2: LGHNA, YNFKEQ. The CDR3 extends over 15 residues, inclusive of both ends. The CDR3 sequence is CASSQVPGGQETQHL.

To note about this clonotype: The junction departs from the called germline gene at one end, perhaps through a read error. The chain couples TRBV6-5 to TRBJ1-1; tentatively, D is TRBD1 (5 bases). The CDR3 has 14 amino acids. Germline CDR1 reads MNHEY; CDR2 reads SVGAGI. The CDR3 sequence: CASSYGGVDTEAFF. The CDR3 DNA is TGTGCCAGCAGTTACGGGGGAGTGGACACTGAGGCTTTCTTT.

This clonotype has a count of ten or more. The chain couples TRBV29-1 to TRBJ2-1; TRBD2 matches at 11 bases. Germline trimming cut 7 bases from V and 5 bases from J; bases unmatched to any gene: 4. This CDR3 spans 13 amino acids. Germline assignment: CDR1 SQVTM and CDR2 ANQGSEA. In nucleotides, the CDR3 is TGCAGCGCTCAGGGACTAGCGGACAATGAGCAGTTCTTC. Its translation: CSAQGLADNEQFF.

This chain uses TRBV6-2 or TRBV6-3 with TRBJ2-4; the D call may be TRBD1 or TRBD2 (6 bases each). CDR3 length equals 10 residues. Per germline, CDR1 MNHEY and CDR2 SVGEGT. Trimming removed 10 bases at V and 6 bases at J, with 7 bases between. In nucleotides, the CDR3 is TGTGCCAAGGGGGGAAACATTCAGTACTTC. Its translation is CAKGGNIQYF.

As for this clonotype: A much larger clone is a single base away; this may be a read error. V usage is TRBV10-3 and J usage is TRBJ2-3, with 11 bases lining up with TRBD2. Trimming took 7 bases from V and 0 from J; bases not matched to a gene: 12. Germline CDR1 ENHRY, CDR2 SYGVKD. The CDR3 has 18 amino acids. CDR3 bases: TGTGCCATCAACCTCGACATTACTAGCGGGAGTAGCACAGATACGCAGTATTTT. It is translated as CAINLDITSGSSTDTQYF.

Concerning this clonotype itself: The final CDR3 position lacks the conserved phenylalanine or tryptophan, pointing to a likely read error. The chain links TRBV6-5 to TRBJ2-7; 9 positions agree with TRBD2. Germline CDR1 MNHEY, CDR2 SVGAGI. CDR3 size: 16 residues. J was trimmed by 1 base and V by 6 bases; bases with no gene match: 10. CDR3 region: CASSHRVLAGSYEQYL. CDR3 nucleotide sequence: TGTGCCAGCAGCCATAGGGTTCTAGCGGGGTCCTACGAGCAGTACTTG.

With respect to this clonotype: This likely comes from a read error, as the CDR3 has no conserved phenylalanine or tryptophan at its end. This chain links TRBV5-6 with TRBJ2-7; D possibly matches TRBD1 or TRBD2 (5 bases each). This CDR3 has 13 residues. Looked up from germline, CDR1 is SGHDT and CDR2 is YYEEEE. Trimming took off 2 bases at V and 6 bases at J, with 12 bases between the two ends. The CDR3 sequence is CASSLPGLGEQYL. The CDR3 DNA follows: TGTGCCAGCAGCTTACCGGGGCTTGGCGAGCAGTACCTC.

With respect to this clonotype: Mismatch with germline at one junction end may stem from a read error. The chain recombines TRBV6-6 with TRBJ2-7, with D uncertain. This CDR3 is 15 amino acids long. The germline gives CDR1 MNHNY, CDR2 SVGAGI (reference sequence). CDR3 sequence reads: CVSSYRLETSNEQYF. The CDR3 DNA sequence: TGTGTCAGCAGTTATCGACTTGAGACTTCCAACGAGCAGTATTTC.